This is a list of T cell receptor beta chains from one sample in a study of blood T cells in healthy people across ages. TCRdb re-analysed the 5' RACE reads in MiXCR, keeping a single row per CDR3 protein. The data contain around 800,000 distinct CDR3 sequences, around 43% of them seen just once; the ten biggest clones take up roughly a fifth. Sequencing used blood. The receptors originated from a man aged 55-75 years in good health. CDR3s include the opening cysteine and the closing phenylalanine or tryptophan. The D gene is left open where the match is weak. For some rows the clone size is stated as once, few or many, or as a class when expanded; others skip it.

v_call	d_call	clone_size	j_call	cdr3_aa	cdr3_nt
TRBV15	TRBD1	.	TRBJ2-1	CATSSWDRVDEQFF	TGTGCCACCAGCTCCTGGGACAGGGTGGACGAGCAGTTCTTC
TRBV20-1	.	.	TRBJ1-1	CSLHPRTDTEAFF	TGCAGTCTACATCCTAGGACTGACACTGAAGCTTTCTTT
TRBV5-6	.	.	TRBJ1-1	CASSALPGPNTEAFF	TGTGCCAGCAGCGCACTCCCGGGCCCGAACACTGAAGCTTTCTTT
TRBV29-1	.	.	TRBJ2-5	CSVGAGKETRYF	TGCAGCGTTGGGGCAGGGAAAGAGACCCGGTACTTC
TRBV20-1	TRBD2	.	TRBJ2-3	CSASGGGEDTQYF	TGCAGTGCTAGTGGCGGGGGGGAGGATACGCAGTATTTT
TRBV25-1	TRBD1	few	TRBJ1-2	CASSAVDRDFYGYTF	TGTGCCAGCAGTGCCGTGGACAGGGACTTCTATGGCTACACCTTC
TRBV5-1	.	.	TRBJ1-5	CASIMGSQPQHF	TGCGCCAGCATTATGGGGTCTCAGCCCCAGCATTTT
TRBV7-2	TRBD2	.	TRBJ2-7	CASSLWTSGGPTLTYEQYF	TGTGCCAGCAGCCTTTGGACTAGCGGGGGCCCAACTCTTACCTACGAGCAGTACTTC
TRBV3-1	TRBD2	.	TRBJ2-7	CASSRWTSGEHYEQYF	TGTGCCAGCAGCCGTTGGACTAGCGGGGAGCACTACGAGCAGTACTTC
TRBV25-1	.	few	TRBJ1-1	CASSEYNGGDTEAFF	TGTGCCAGCAGTGAATACAACGGTGGGGACACTGAAGCTTTCTTT
TRBV12-3/TRBV12-4	TRBD2	.	TRBJ2-1	CAIAGGVTNEQFF	TGTGCCATAGCGGGGGGGGTTACTAATGAGCAGTTCTTC
TRBV20-1	.	.	TRBJ2-1	CSQRGSFNNEQFF	TGCAGTCAAAGGGGTAGCTTTAACAATGAGCAGTTCTTC
TRBV27	.	.	TRBJ2-7	CASSMHRLSYEQYF	TGTGCCAGCAGTATGCACAGGCTCTCCTACGAGCAGTACTTC
TRBV28	.	.	TRBJ2-3	CASSLTAPAVYRYF	TGTGCCAGCAGTTTAACAGCCCCCGCAGTGTATCGGTATTTT
TRBV4-3	.	few	TRBJ2-3	CASSQDSQDSDTQYF	TGCGCCAGCAGCCAAGACAGTCAGGACTCAGATACGCAGTATTTT
TRBV5-1	.	.	TRBJ2-3	CASRTGGLQAVSTDTQYF	TGCGCCAGCAGAACGGGGGGCCTCCAGGCTGTGAGCACAGATACGCAGTATTTT
TRBV7-9	.	few	TRBJ2-5	CASKKGGAVQETQYF	TGTGCCAGCAAAAAAGGGGGGGCGGTCCAAGAGACCCAGTACTTC
TRBV6-1	.	few	TRBJ1-6	CASSERRAGDSPLHF	TGTGCCAGCAGTGAACGGAGGGCAGGGGATTCACCCCTCCACTTT
TRBV5-6	.	few	TRBJ2-5	CASSGRIGWETQYF	TGTGCCAGCAGCGGAAGAATAGGCTGGGAGACCCAGTACTTC
TRBV2	.	.	TRBJ2-1	CASSVLNEQFF	TGTGCCAGCAGTGTCCTCAATGAGCAGTTCTTC
TRBV11-1	.	.	TRBJ2-7	CASNLRSSYEQYF	TGTGCCAGCAACTTGAGGAGCTCCTACGAGCAGTACTTC
TRBV29-1	.	.	TRBJ2-5	CSVGGIFMEAQYF	TGCAGCGTGGGTGGTATATTTATGGAGGCCCAGTACTTC
TRBV20-1	TRBD2	.	TRBJ2-5	CSARGRASGGRETRYF	TGCAGTGCTAGAGGGAGAGCTAGCGGGGGCAGAGAGACCCGGTACTTC
TRBV29-1	.	.	TRBJ2-1	CSGDLSVEQFF	TGCAGCGGTGATCTTTCTGTAGAGCAGTTCTTC
TRBV20-1	TRBD2	few	TRBJ2-5	CSASLSGGPQETQYF	TGCAGTGCTAGCCTTAGCGGGGGACCTCAAGAGACCCAGTACTTC
TRBV20-1	.	.	TRBJ2-1	CSARVAGGEQFF	TGCAGTGCTAGAGTCGCTGGGGGTGAGCAGTTCTTC
TRBV5-1	.	many	TRBJ2-7	CASSSTGRGYYEQYF	TGCGCCAGCAGCTCTACCGGCAGGGGCTACTACGAGCAGTACTTC
TRBV7-3	.	few	TRBJ2-1	CASSGGGASSYNEQFF	TGTGCCAGCAGCGGAGGAGGGGCAAGCTCCTACAATGAGCAGTTCTTC